Below are 4 T cell receptor beta chains sequenced from a single sample in a study of shared clonotypes between healthy human individuals. Repertoires were generated with immunoSEQ multiplex PCR, while TCRdb's copy carries only in-frame clones and drops some. Among over 850,000 clones listed, around three quarters were seen once. Specimen: memory CD4+ T cells from PBMCs. The sample's subset: CD45RA-negative fraction. Receptors originate from a young man in good health. Some clones in this sample may be carry-over from other donors' samples.

The chain joins TRBV7-8 to TRBJ2-3; the match to TRBD2 covers 12 bases. The length of the CDR3 is 15 residues. V lost 11 bases to trimming and J lost 6 bases; unmatched junction nucleotides: 12. CDR1 is SGHVS and CDR2 is FQNEAQ in the germline V gene. The CDR3 region has the DNA TGTGCCGGCGGAGTCGGGCTAGCGGGAGGGGATACGCAGTATTTT. It translates to CAGGVGLAGGDTQYF.

This clone was seen just once. The V and J genes are TRBV5-1 and TRBJ1-1; D is uncertain. Trimming took 0 bases from V and 4 from J, leaving 16 bases between them. The CDR3 is 16 amino acids. Germline CDR1 and CDR2: SGHRS and YFSETQ. CDR3 sequence: CASSLELGLRGTEAFF. In nucleotides, the CDR3 is TGCGCCAGCAGCTTGGAATTGGGGTTGCGGGGCACTGAAGCTTTCTTT. The full variable domain, completed using reference TRBV5-1 and TRBJ1-1, is KAGVTQTPRYLIKTRGQQVTLSCSPISGHRSVSWYQQTPGQGLQFLFEYFSETQRNKGNFPGRFSGRQFSNSRSEMNVSTLELGDSALYLCASSLELGLRGTEAFFGQGTRLTVV.

V and J are TRBV23-1 and TRBJ1-5; D gene ambiguous. TRBV23-1 falls under the ORF class, with uncertain function. The CDR3 covers 19 residues. V dropped 4 bases and J dropped 7 bases, with 29 bases sitting between them. The CDR3 loop reads CASSRTFEVAGSEFQPQHF. In nucleotides, the CDR3 is TGCGCCAGCAGTCGAACCTTTGAGGTGGCGGGCTCAGAGTTCCAGCCCCAGCATTTT.

The chain employs TRBV25-1 and TRBJ2-5; 8 nucleotides line up with TRBD2. Per the germline V gene, CDR1 is MGHDK and CDR2 is SYGVNS. J gave up 3 bases and V 6 bases, and 6 bases lay outside the gene matches. The CDR3 totals 14 residues. CDR3 sequence: CASRSLAGKETQYF. The CDR3 nucleotides read TGTGCCAGCAGGAGCCTAGCGGGTAAAGAGACCCAGTACTTC.